The next 25 T cell receptor beta chains were all read from a single sample in a study of cytomegalovirus exposure and HLA in healthy donors. With 60 Vbeta and 13 Jbeta primers, the PCR was carried out. The method was immunoSEQ multiplex PCR; TCRdb's version includes in-frame clones alone and lacks a portion of them. Of 79,000 or so clones detected, more than 65% appear once; the ten largest clones hold more than 15%. Material for sequencing was PBMCs. All receptors come from a woman in her 40s in good health and CMV-seropositive.

The V and J genes are TRBV6-1 and TRBJ2-1; maybe TRBD2 (7 bases). CDR3 length: 14 amino acids. Trimming pared 7 bases from V and 11 bases from J, leaving 21 bases between. The germline gives CDR1 MNHNS, CDR2 SASEGT. This CDR3 is CASTIRGRGLKQFF. CDR3 in DNA: TGTGCCAGCACCATACGCGGGCGGGGGCTTAAGCAGTTCTTC.

The genes are TRBV20-1 and TRBJ1-2; no clear D gene. V was clipped by 0 bases and J by 7 bases, with 6 bases between them. The CDR3 is 11 amino acids. Germline V CDR1 and CDR2: DFQATT, SNEGSKA (reference sequence). The chain's CDR3 is CSARDSVGYTF. The CDR3 DNA sequence: TGCAGTGCTAGAGATTCGGTTGGCTACACCTTC.

The chain links TRBV27 to TRBJ2-3; maybe TRBD2 (6 bases). V was clipped by 5 bases and J by 9 bases, with 15 bases between them. The germline CDR1 and CDR2 sequences are MNHEY and SMNVEV (reference sequence). The CDR3 has 13 residues. CDR3 sequence reads: CASSMGGKETQYF. In DNA form, the CDR3 reads TGTGCCAGCAGTATGGGGGGAAAGGAAACGCAGTATTTT.

This rearrangement joins TRBV7-8 to TRBJ2-2; D is unclear. Per germline, CDR1 SGHVS and CDR2 FQNEAQ. V was cut by 4 bases and J by 7 bases, with 16 bases left in between. This CDR3 is 15 amino acids long. The CDR3 coding sequence is TGTGCCAGCAGCTCCGCGCGCCTCGCAAGCGGGGAGCTGTTTTTT. This encodes CASSSARLASGELFF.

J is TRBJ1-1 and V is TRBV4-1; 10 nucleotides agree with TRBD1. Losses at the gene ends were 0 bases for V and 0 bases for J; bases not matched to a gene: 7. Per the germline V gene, CDR1 is MGHRA and CDR2 is YSYEKL. The CDR3 sequence is 18 residues long. DNA for the CDR3: TGCGCCAGCAGCCAAGATGCGAGGACAGGGGGTTTGAACACTGAAGCTTTCTTT. This gives the protein CASSQDARTGGLNTEAFF.

This chain connects TRBV19 to TRBJ1-5; the match to TRBD1 covers 7 bases. The CDR3 runs to 15 residues. The germline gives CDR1 LNHDA, CDR2 SQIVND (reference sequence). V shed 5 bases and J 2 bases; nucleotides not matched to a gene: 6. Here the CDR3 DNA reads TGTGCCAGTAGTTCCTACAGGGGCGGCAATCAGCCCCAGCATTTT. It codes for CASSSYRGGNQPQHF.

J is TRBJ1-2 and V is TRBV4-2, with no clear D. Trimming shortened V by 0 bases and J by 4 bases, and 6 bases separated the two germline ends. Germline-derived CDR1 and CDR2 are LGHNA and YNFKEQ. The CDR3 contains 13 residues. CDR3 residues: CASSQDGIYGYTF. CDR3 DNA sequence: TGTGCCAGCAGCCAAGACGGTATCTATGGCTACACCTTC.

The chain uses TRBV30 and TRBJ2-2; weak D call: TRBD2 (7 bases). Germline V gene data show CDR1 as GTSNPN and CDR2 as SVGIG (reference sequence). The V end was cut by 7 bases, the J end by 1 base, with 19 bases between. The CDR3 consists of 16 residues. The CDR3 reads CAFATSGTLNTGELFF. CDR3 sequence (DNA): TGTGCCTTCGCGACGAGCGGGACACTGAACACCGGGGAGCTGTTTTTT.

This clone was seen just once. J is TRBJ2-1 and V is TRBV7-6; D not certain. This CDR3 is 14 amino acids long. V was clipped by 2 bases and J by 8 bases, with 13 bases between them. Germline loops: CDR1 SGHVS, CDR2 FNYEAQ. DNA of the CDR3: TGTGCCAGCAGCTTATCATCGGGTTTGGATGAGCAGTTCTTC. This gives the protein CASSLSSGLDEQFF.

The genes are TRBV7-9 and TRBJ2-7; 7 bases agree with TRBD1. Germline CDR1 and CDR2: SEHNR and FQNEAQ (reference sequence). The CDR3 runs to 16 residues. V dropped 0 bases and J dropped 0; count of bases not matched to a gene: 5. CDR3: CASSLAITGDSYEQYF. The CDR3, as DNA: TGTGCCAGCAGCTTAGCCATTACAGGGGACTCCTACGAGCAGTACTTC.

The chain uses TRBV6-5 and TRBJ1-6; no firm D call. Germline CDR1 reads MNHEY; CDR2 reads SVGAGI. CDR3 length: 14 amino acids. Trimming shortened V by 2 bases and J by 9 bases, and 11 bases separated the two germline ends. CDR3 sequence: CASSYAGFGSPLHF. The CDR3 DNA sequence: TGTGCCAGCAGTTACGCGGGGTTCGGTTCACCCCTCCACTTT.

The chain has TRBV7-9 and TRBJ2-7, with 8 bases fitting TRBD2. The length of the CDR3 is 16 residues. Trimming took 2 bases from V and 6 from J; bases not matched to a gene: 12. Germline V gene data show CDR1 as SEHNR and CDR2 as FQNEAQ (reference sequence). This chain's CDR3 is CASSLPVTGGPGEQYF. CDR3 nucleotides: TGTGCCAGCAGCTTACCTGTGACGGGAGGGCCAGGCGAGCAGTACTTC.

In its sample, this clone was seen once. This rearrangement joins TRBV21-1 to TRBJ2-7; the D segment call TRBD1 is taken from the table without a DNA check. TRBV21-1 is termed a pseudogene. The CDR3 has 17 amino acids. CDR3 sequence: CASSDAFTGTFGYEQYF. CDR3 nucleotides: TGTGCCAGCAGCGACGCCTTTACCGGGACATTTGGTTACGAGCAGTACTTC.

V is TRBV11-2 and J is TRBJ1-2, with D uncertain. CDR3 length equals 13 residues. V was shortened by 2 bases and J by 4 bases, with 8 bases between the two germline ends. CDR1 and CDR2 (germline): SGHAT, FQNNGV. The CDR3 bases are TGTGCCAGCAGCTTACAGGAATCCTATGGCTACACCTTC. This sequence encodes CASSLQESYGYTF.

As regards this clone: An end of the junction differs from the germline gene, which may be a read error. The chain joins TRBV5-1 to TRBJ1-2; D gene uncertain. The CDR3 totals 11 residues. Germline-derived CDR1 and CDR2 are SGHRS and YFSETQ. The CDR3 DNA follows: TGCGCCAGCAGCTTGGGGGTTAGCTGCGCCTTC. It codes for CASSLGVSCAF. The full variable domain, with the rest looked up from reference TRBV5-1 and TRBJ1-2, is KAGVTQTPRYLIKTRGQQVTLSCSPISGHRSVSWYQQTPGQGLQFLFEYFSETQRNKGNFPGRFSGRQFSNSRSEMNVSTLELGDSALYLCASSLGVSCAFGSGTRLTVV.

The table lists this clone with a few counts. This chain joins TRBV7-9 and TRBJ1-1; 11 bases map to TRBD1. CDR1 and CDR2 from the germline V gene are SEHNR and FQNEAQ (reference sequence). With V trimmed by 1 base and J by 0 bases, 7 bases remained unmatched. The length of the CDR3 is 18 residues. Written as DNA, the CDR3 is TGTGCCAGCAGCTTAGTTTTGGGACAGGGGGACGTGAACACTGAAGCTTTCTTT. Protein product: CASSLVLGQGDVNTEAFF.

With respect to this clone: One junction end disagrees with the germline gene, perhaps due to a read error. V usage is TRBV29-1 and J usage is TRBJ2-3; the match to TRBD1 covers 8 bases. Germline lookup yields CDR1 SQVTM and CDR2 ANQGSEA. The CDR3 runs to 14 residues. The CDR3 DNA is TGCAGCGTCGAAGACAGGGGTTACACAGATACGCAGTATTTT. This gives the protein CSVEDRGYTDTQYF.

About this clone: A far larger clone is only one base removed, so a read error is likely. The rearrangement uses TRBV30 and TRBJ1-1; D ambiguous. The CDR3 sequence is 11 residues long. Trimming removed 7 bases at V and 0 bases at J, with 6 bases between. Germline-derived CDR1 and CDR2 are GTSNPN and SVGIG (reference sequence). This CDR3 reads CASVMNTEAFF. The CDR3 DNA reads TGTGCCTCGGTCATGAACACTGAAGCTTTCTTT.

The chain joins TRBV6-5 to TRBJ1-4; maybe TRBD1 (5 bases). CDR1 is MNHEY, CDR2 SVGAGI, per germline. The CDR3 spans 15 residues. V was pared by 2 bases and J by 8 bases, with 15 bases between. CDR3: CASSYKSGGDEKLFF. The CDR3 DNA reads as TGTGCCAGCAGTTACAAGTCCGGAGGGGACGAAAAACTGTTTTTT.

V gene TRBV19 combines with J gene TRBJ1-1; TRBD1 is a possible D gene (5 bases). Germline CDR1 reads LNHDA; CDR2 reads SQIVND (reference sequence). The V end was cut by 3 bases, the J end by 1 base, with 9 bases between. The CDR3 spans 14 residues. The CDR3 spells CASSMRRGNTEAFF. The CDR3 DNA sequence: TGTGCCAGTAGTATGCGTAGGGGGAACACTGAAGCTTTCTTT.

The gene calls are TRBV30 and TRBJ1-2; tentatively, D is TRBD1 (5 bases). CDR1 is GTSNPN and CDR2 is SVGIG in the germline V gene (reference sequence). This CDR3 region has 12 residues. V lost 3 bases and J lost 8, with 13 bases in between. CDR3 protein: CAWSMWGQGYTF. For the CDR3, the DNA is TGTGCCTGGAGCATGTGGGGCCAGGGCTACACCTTC.

The V gene is TRBV5-1, the J gene TRBJ2-7, with TRBD2 identical over 9 bases. This CDR3 region has 15 residues. Germline lookup yields CDR1 SGHRS and CDR2 YFSETQ. J gave up 0 bases and V 3 bases, and 4 bases lay outside the gene matches. CDR3 in DNA: TGCGCCAGCAGCTCCGCGGGGGGGAGCTCCTACGAGCAGTACTTC. It specifies CASSSAGGSSYEQYF.

The genes are TRBV15 and TRBJ2-5; TRBD2 is a possible D gene (5 bases). V was clipped by 1 base and J by 5 bases, with 14 bases between them. Per germline, CDR1 LNHNV and CDR2 YYDKDF (reference sequence). CDR3 length: 15 residues. Here the CDR3 DNA reads TGTGCCACCAGCAGAGTGAGAGGGCTGGTGGAGACCCAGTACTTC. As protein: CATSRVRGLVETQYF.

The J gene is TRBJ1-3, the V gene TRBV7-2; TRBD1 matches at 7 bases. CDR3 length: 15 residues. V gave up 6 bases and J gave up 1 base; unmatched junction bases: 6. CDR1 and CDR2 from the germline V gene are SGHTA and FQGNSA. This CDR3 is CASRSKTGSGNTIYF. In DNA, the CDR3 is TGTGCCAGCAGATCCAAGACAGGGTCTGGAAACACCATATATTTT.

J is TRBJ2-4 and V is TRBV6-1, with D unresolved. From germline, CDR1 is MNHNS and CDR2 SASEGT. V shed 3 bases and J shed 0 bases, with 6 bases lying between them. CDR3 length: 14 residues. The CDR3 region has the DNA TGTGCCAGCAGTGAGGCCCTAGCCAAAAACATTCAGTACTTC. Protein: CASSEALAKNIQYF.